The 9 T cell receptor beta chains below all came from one sample that was sequenced in a study of blood T cells in healthy people across ages (dated by TCRdb to about 2015). The library was prepared using 5' RACE. Sequencing used an Illumina HiSeq 2500. The second PCR ran for roughly 7 to 12 cycles and used a J-beta primer mix along with a sample-barcoded 5' primer. TCRdb handled the public reads itself, with Q25 trimming in fastp and clone calling in MiXCR, and kept productive beta chains. Merged by CDR3 protein, the rows form single entries marked with the most common genes and DNA. This sample is represented by roughly 680,000 distinct CDR3 sequences; over 40% of them were singletons. The ten largest clones capture roughly 12% of the sample. Sequenced material: blood. The receptors originated from a woman older than 75 in good health.

This chain joins TRBV2 and TRBJ2-7, with D perhaps being TRBD1 or TRBD2 (5 bases each). The end of the DNA is better explained by TRBJ2-5, so the J call may be wrong. The CDR3 spans 12 residues. CDR1 SNHLY and CDR2 FYNNEI come from the germline V gene. Here the CDR3 DNA reads TGTGCGGCTTACGGGGCGGGAGAGACCCAGTACTTC. Its protein product is CAAYGAGETQYF.

This chain joins TRBV12-3 or TRBV12-4 and TRBJ1-1; D not resolved. The germline V and J ends were trimmed by 5 bases and 3 bases, with 10 bases remaining between them. The CDR3 runs to 13 residues. The CDR3 sequence is CASSRQLDTEAFF. CDR3 nucleotide sequence: TGTGCCAGCAGTCGCCAGCTAGACACTGAAGCTTTCTTT.

Comment on this clonotype: Being one base from a much bigger clone, this may be a read error. The chain is built from TRBV7-3 and TRBJ2-1, with D tentatively TRBD1 or TRBD2 (6 bases each). The ends were cut back, 5 bases at V and 6 bases at J, with 20 bases in the middle. From germline, CDR1 is SGHTA and CDR2 FQGTGA. The CDR3 spans 16 residues. The CDR3 bases are TGTGCCAGCAGCCCGGGGAGGCAGGGGAGAAGCAATGAGCAGTTCTTC. As protein: CASSPGRQGRSNEQFF.

The chain uses TRBV7-9 and TRBJ1-2; 9 bases match TRBD1. J gave up 4 bases and V 5 bases, and 8 bases lay outside the gene matches. This CDR3 spans 15 amino acids. Germline V gene sequence: CDR1 SEHNR, CDR2 FQNEAQ (reference sequence). The DNA of the CDR3 is TGTGCCAGCAGCCTGCCGGGACAGGGCCTCTATGGCTACACCTTC. Translated: CASSLPGQGLYGYTF.

This clonotype has at least ten counts. The CDR3 DNA follows: TGCGCCAGCAGCTTGGAGGGACCCTCCTATAACAATGAGCAGTTCTTC. Translated: CASSLEGPSYNNEQFF. The genes are TRBV5-1 and TRBJ2-1; the D gene could be TRBD1 or TRBD2 (5 bases each). V lost 0 bases to trimming and J lost 5 bases, with 15 bases between them. This CDR3 spans 16 amino acids. CDR1 and CDR2 (germline): SGHRS, YFSETQ.

The chain recombines TRBV27 with TRBJ2-4; D tentatively fits TRBD1 or TRBD2 (5 bases each). The J call is uncertain, as TRBJ2-7 better fits the DNA end. CDR1 is MNHEY and CDR2 is SMNVEV in the germline V gene (reference sequence). The CDR3 is made up of 14 amino acids. CDR3: CASSVPGRLYEQYF. The CDR3 DNA is TGTGCCAGCAGTGTTCCGGGACGCCTTTACGAGCAGTACTTC.

This clonotype was observed a handful of times. The V gene is TRBV20-1, the J gene TRBJ2-7; the D gene is possibly TRBD2 (6 bases). Germline V gene lookup returns CDR1 DFQATT and CDR2 SNEGSKA (reference sequence). This CDR3 comprises 14 residues. V was cut by 6 bases and J by 0 bases, with 15 bases left in between. This CDR3 reads CSARDFKSSYEQYF. The DNA for the CDR3 is TGCAGTGCCAGGGACTTCAAGAGCTCCTACGAGCAGTACTTC.

This clonotype has at least ten counts. The chain has TRBV4-2 and TRBJ2-3; a weak D match, TRBD2 (6 bases). Per the germline V gene, CDR1 is LGHNA and CDR2 is YNFKEQ. This CDR3 has 15 residues. V lost 1 base and J 1 base, leaving 9 bases between the germline ends. The CDR3 loop reads CASSQASSGTDTQYF. CDR3 DNA: TGTGCCAGCAGCCAAGCATCTAGCGGCACAGATACGCAGTATTTT.

This clonotype was observed at least ten times. The chain couples TRBV2 to TRBJ2-3; 8 bases match TRBD2. The V gene's germline CDR1 is SNHLY and CDR2 FYNNEI. Trimming at V came to 6 bases and at J to 10 bases, leaving 6 bases not matched to a gene. The CDR3 is 12 residues long. CDR3 coding DNA: TGTGCCAGCAGATATAGCGGGGAGTCGCAGTATTTT. Translated, it gives CASRYSGESQYF.